This TCR beta chain comes out of a study of T cells in tumors after PD-1 blockade. Study at large: Excluded were patients with checkpoint blockade, immunosuppressants, or radiotherapy or other anti-cancer therapy within 4 weeks. A subset received ongoing vismodegib 150 mg daily alongside anti-PD-1 therapy.

This clone has only a few counts. Its matching antigen is unknown. Sequenced by immunoSEQ multiplex PCR; TCRdb stores in-frame clones only, minus some. The table records over 20,000 clones, 70% to 85% of them present only once. Genomic DNA template from tumor biopsies or peripheral blood, about 600 ng to 6,500 ng input. Between the trimmed V and J ends, which lost 3 bases and 3 bases, there was a span of 14 bases. The CDR3 covers 15 residues. The V gene's germline CDR1 is GTSNPN and CDR2 SVGIG (reference sequence). Study conclusions and caveats: Peripheral recruitment is suggested, as some novel exhausted tumor clones were in pre-treatment blood.

V usage is TRBV30 and J usage is TRBJ1-4, with a possible D match to TRBD1 (6 bases). The TCR was taken from a human donor with basal cell carcinoma. Sample: PBMCs, taken after anti-PD-1 treatment. CDR3 residues: CAWRSKGGSNEKLFF. The CDR3 coding sequence is TGTGCCTGGAGGTCGAAAGGGGGTTCTAATGAAAAACTGTTTTTT.